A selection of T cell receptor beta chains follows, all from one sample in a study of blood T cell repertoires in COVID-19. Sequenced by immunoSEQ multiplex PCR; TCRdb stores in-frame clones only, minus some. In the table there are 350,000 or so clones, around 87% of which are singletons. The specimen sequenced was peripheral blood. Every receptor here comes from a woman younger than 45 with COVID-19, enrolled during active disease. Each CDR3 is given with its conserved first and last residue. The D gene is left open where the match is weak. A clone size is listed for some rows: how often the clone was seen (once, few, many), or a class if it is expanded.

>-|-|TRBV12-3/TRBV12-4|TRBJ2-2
CASSDSSTGELFF
TGTGCCAGCAGCGACAGTTCCACCGGGGAGCTGTTTTTT
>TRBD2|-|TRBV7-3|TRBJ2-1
CASSLRVAGEQFF
TGTGCCAGCAGCTTAAGGGTAGCGGGCGAGCAGTTCTTC
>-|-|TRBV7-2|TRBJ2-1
CASSKRRAGEQFF
TGTGCCAGCAGCAAACGGCGGGCGGGAGAGCAGTTCTTC
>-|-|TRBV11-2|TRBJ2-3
CASSLEGSEADTQYF
TGTGCCAGCAGCTTAGAAGGTTCAGAGGCGGATACGCAGTATTTT
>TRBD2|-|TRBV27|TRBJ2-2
CASSLRGLAGRGTGELFF
TGTGCCAGCAGTTTAAGGGGACTAGCGGGTAGAGGGACCGGGGAGCTGTTTTTT
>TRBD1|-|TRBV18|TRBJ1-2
CASSPPGTGISHDF
TGTGCCAGCTCACCACCCGGGACAGGGATTTCCCATGACTTC
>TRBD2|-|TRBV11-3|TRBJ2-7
CASSLGPLAGVPHSRYEQYF
TGTGCCAGCAGCTTAGGCCCCCTAGCGGGAGTCCCGCACTCACGCTACGAGCAGTACTTC
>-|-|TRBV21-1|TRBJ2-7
CASSTKSSYEQYF
TGTGCCAGCAGCACCAAGAGCTCCTACGAGCAGTACTTC
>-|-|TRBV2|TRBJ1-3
CASSEDGLGNTIYF
TGTGCCAGCAGTGAAGATGGCCTTGGAAACACCATATATTTT
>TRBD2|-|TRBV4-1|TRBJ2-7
CASSQEGAGGYEQYF
TGCGCCAGCAGCCAAGAAGGTGCGGGAGGCTACGAGCAGTACTTC
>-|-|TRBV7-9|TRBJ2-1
CASSLPNEQFF
TGTGCCAGCAGCCTCCCGAATGAGCAGTTCTTC
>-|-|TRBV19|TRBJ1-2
CASIPGWAGGGYTF
TGTGCCAGTATCCCGGGCTGGGCGGGCGGTGGCTACACCTTC
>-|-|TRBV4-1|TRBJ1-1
CAISQGRNTEAFF
TGCGCCATCTCGCAGGGGCGGAACACTGAAGCTTTCTTT
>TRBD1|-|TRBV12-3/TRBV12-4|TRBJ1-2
CASSYGQGGYTF
TGTGCCAGCAGTTACGGACAGGGGGGCTACACCTTC
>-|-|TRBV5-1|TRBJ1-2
CASRDGDSLGGYTF
TGCGCCAGCAGGGACGGGGACTCCCTGGGGGGCTACACCTTC
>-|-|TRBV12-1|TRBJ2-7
CASSFANRNLPLEQYF
TGTGCCAGCAGCTTTGCGAACAGAAATCTCCCTCTCGAGCAGTACTTC
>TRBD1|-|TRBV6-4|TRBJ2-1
CASSDQGAAEQFF
TGTGCCAGCAGTGACCAGGGGGCAGCTGAGCAGTTCTTC
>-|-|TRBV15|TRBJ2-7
CATSRDSGHLSEQYF
TGTGCCACCAGCAGAGACTCAGGGCACTTAAGCGAGCAGTACTTC
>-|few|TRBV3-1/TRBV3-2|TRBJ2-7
CASRVTQGHEQYF
TGTGCCAGCAGGGTCACTCAGGGGCACGAGCAGTACTTC
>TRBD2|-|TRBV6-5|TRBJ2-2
CASSFGRANTGELFF
TGTGCCAGCAGCTTCGGGAGGGCGAACACCGGGGAGCTGTTTTTT
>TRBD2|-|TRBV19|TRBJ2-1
CASSIEPQTSGAYNEQFF
TGTGCCAGTAGTATAGAGCCTCAGACTAGCGGGGCGTACAATGAGCAGTTCTTC
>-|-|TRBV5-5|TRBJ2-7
CASSLQGQRYEQYF
TGTGCCAGCAGCTTGCAGGGGCAGAGGTACGAGCAGTACTTC
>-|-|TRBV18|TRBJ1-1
CASSPWAAGNTEAFF
TGTGCCAGCTCACCATGGGCCGCAGGGAACACTGAAGCTTTCTTT
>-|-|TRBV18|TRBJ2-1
CASSPLRDAQFF
TGTGCCAGCTCACCGCTACGCGATGCCCAGTTCTTC
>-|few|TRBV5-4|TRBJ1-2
CASSLAVSARLGYTF
TGTGCCAGCAGCTTGGCAGTCAGCGCGAGGTTGGGCTACACCTTC
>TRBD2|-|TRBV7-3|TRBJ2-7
CASSLLAGGPVFEQYF
TGTGCCAGCAGCTTACTAGCGGGAGGGCCAGTCTTCGAGCAGTACTTC
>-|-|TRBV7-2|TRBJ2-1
CASSQARFVPREQFF
TGTGCCAGCAGCCAAGCCCGGTTCGTACCCCGTGAGCAGTTCTTC
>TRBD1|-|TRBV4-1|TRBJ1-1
CAIHRGTNTEAFF
TGCGCCATCCACAGGGGAACGAACACTGAAGCTTTCTTT
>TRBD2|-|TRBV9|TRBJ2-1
CASSVKPGLAGVDEQFF
TGTGCCAGCAGCGTCAAGCCGGGACTAGCGGGAGTGGATGAGCAGTTCTTC
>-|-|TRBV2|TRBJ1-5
CASSELQGSGQPQHF
TGTGCCAGCAGTGAATTGCAGGGGTCGGGGCAGCCCCAGCATTTT
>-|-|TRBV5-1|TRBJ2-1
CASSQDSSYNEQFF
TGCGCCAGCAGCCAGGACAGCTCCTACAATGAGCAGTTCTTC
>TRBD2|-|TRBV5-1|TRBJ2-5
CASSLGLGLAGAGETQYF
TGCGCCAGCAGCTTGGGTCTGGGACTAGCGGGAGCCGGGGAGACCCAGTACTTC
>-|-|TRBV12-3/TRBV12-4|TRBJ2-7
CASSFAYEQYF
TGTGCCAGCAGTTTCGCGTACGAGCAGTACTTC
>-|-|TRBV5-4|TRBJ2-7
CASSPWHIDSYEQYF
TGTGCCAGCAGCCCGTGGCATATTGACTCCTACGAGCAGTACTTC
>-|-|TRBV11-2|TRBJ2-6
CASSQSAGANVLTF
TGTGCCAGCAGCCAATCGGCTGGGGCCAACGTCCTGACTTTC
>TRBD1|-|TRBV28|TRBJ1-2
CASSSGTDYGYTF
TGTGCCAGCAGTTCTGGGACAGACTATGGCTACACCTTC
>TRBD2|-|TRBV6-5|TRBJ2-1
CASSSTSASYNEQFF
TGTGCCAGCAGTTCGACTAGCGCCTCCTACAATGAGCAGTTCTTC
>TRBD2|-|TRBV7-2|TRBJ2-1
CASSLLAGGPIEQFF
TGTGCCAGCAGCTTACTAGCGGGAGGGCCAATTGAGCAGTTCTTC
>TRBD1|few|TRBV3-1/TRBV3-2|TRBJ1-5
CASSQQGAGQPQHF
TGTGCCAGCAGCCAACAGGGGGCGGGCCAGCCCCAGCATTTT
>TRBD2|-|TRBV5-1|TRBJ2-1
CASSLTAGGGHFF
TGCGCCAGCAGCTTGACGGCGGGAGGAGGTCACTTCTTC
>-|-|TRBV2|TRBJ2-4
CASSEERLPRGNIQYF
TGTGCCAGCAGTGAAGAAAGGCTCCCCAGGGGAAACATTCAGTACTTC
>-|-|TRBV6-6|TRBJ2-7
CASSWDNYEQYF
TGTGCCAGCAGTTGGGACAACTACGAGCAGTACTTC
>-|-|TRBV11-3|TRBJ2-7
CASSLGRGSYEQYF
TGTGCCAGCAGCTTAGGGCGGGGATCCTACGAGCAGTACTTC
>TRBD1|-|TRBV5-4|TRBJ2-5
CASSGDRGRVETQYF
TGTGCCAGCAGCGGGGACAGGGGGCGCGTAGAGACCCAGTACTTC
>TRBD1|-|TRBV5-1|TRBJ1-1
CASSLDPTGGGWGWSTEAFF
TGCGCCAGCAGCTTGGACCCGACAGGGGGCGGCTGGGGCTGGAGCACTGAAGCTTTCTTT
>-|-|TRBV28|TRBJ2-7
CASSPTRGGPFEQYF
TGTGCCAGCTCCCCAACCCGGGGAGGACCGTTCGAGCAGTACTTC
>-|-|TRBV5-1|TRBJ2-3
CASRPGGPGTQYF
TGCGCCAGCAGACCCGGAGGTCCGGGGACGCAGTATTTT
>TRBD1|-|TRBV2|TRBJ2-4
CASRRDRGFEGGTKNIQYF
TGTGCCTCCCGAAGGGACAGAGGGTTTGAAGGGGGCACCAAAAACATTCAGTACTTC
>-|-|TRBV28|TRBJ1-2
CASSLPNGYGYTF
TGTGCCAGCAGTTTACCGAACGGGTATGGCTACACCTTC
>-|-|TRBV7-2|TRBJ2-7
CASSSGRGSYEQYF
TGTGCCAGCAGCTCGGGACGGGGGAGCTACGAGCAGTACTTC
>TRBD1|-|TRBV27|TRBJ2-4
CASSKTGEWTPKNIQYF
TGTGCCAGCAGTAAGACAGGGGAATGGACTCCCAAAAACATTCAGTACTTC
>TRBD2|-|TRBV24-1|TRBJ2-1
CATTTSGGSYNEQFF
TGTGCCACCACTACTAGCGGGGGTTCCTACAATGAGCAGTTCTTC